This T cell receptor (beta chain) was sequenced in a study of spatial heterogeneity in lung cancer. The sample holds many counts of this clonotype. TCRdb reprocessed the 5' RACE reads via MiXCR and lists one record per CDR3 protein. Counted here are thousands of distinct CDR3 sequences, 1.5% to 2.5% occurring once; the ten biggest clones make up about 18%. Time point specified: sample taken at primary tumor resection. Samples were obtained from around 72 donors, all untreated early-stage non-small cell lung cancer patients. No cells were sorted before sequencing. The whole RNA sequenced was extracted from tumor, nontumor lung or frozen PBMC. Germline trimming cut 4 bases from V and 5 bases from J; bases unmatched to any gene: 15. The CDR3 consists of 16 residues. Looked up from germline, CDR1 is DFQATT and CDR2 is SNEGSKA (reference sequence).

The specimen comprised normal lung tissue next to the tumor, sampled at surgery. The sequence came from a male donor with early-stage non-small cell lung cancer. The rearrangement uses TRBV20-1 and TRBJ2-3; 7 bases are a match to TRBD1. The CDR3 nucleotides read TGCAGTGCTACACGATACGACAGGGATCGGCGAGATACGCAGTATTTT. Encoded protein: CSATRYDRDRRDTQYF.